The sequence of this T cell receptor beta chain was determined in a study of blood T cell repertoires in COVID-19. Study-level background: Both acute and convalescent COVID-19 samples were obtained from the United States, Italy and Spain. PBMCs, B-cell-depleted T cells, or T cells provided the cDNA or gDNA that made up the material.

As handled by the study authors: Amplification with reference gene primers provided the estimates of nucleated cell counts. Repertoires were generated with immunoSEQ multiplex PCR, while TCRdb's copy carries only in-frame clones and drops some. V and J calls plus clone size are reproduced from that table; the DNA served to infer D and trimming. This sample has 200,000 or so clones, with under 85% found just once. The V and J ends lost 5 bases and 1 base, in that order; junction bases with no gene match: 9. The CDR3 sequence is 16 residues long. CDR1 is SGHVS, CDR2 FQNEAQ, per germline. The TCR originated in a man aged 55 to 69 with active or convalescent COVID-19. The rearrangement links TRBV7-8 to TRBJ2-7, with 9 bases that match TRBD1. Material for sequencing was peripheral blood. The CDR3 DNA follows: TGTGCCAGCAGCATTTCAACCGGGACAGGGTCCTACGAGCAGTACTTC. It is translated as CASSISTGTGSYEQYF.